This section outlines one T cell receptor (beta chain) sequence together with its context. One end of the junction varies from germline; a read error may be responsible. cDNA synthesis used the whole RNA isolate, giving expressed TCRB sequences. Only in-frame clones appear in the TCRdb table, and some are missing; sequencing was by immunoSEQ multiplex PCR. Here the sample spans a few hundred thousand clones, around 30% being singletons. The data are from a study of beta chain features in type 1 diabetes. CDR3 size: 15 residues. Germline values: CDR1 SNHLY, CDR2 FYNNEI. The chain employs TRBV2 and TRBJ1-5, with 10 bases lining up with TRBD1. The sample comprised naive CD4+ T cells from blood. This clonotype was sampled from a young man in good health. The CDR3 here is CASRPTTGGNQPQHF. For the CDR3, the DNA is TGTGCCAGCCGTCCTACGACAGGGGGCAACCAGCCCCAGCATTTT. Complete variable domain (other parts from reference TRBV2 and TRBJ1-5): EPEVTQTPSHQVTQMGQEVILRCVPISNHLYFYWYRQILGQKVEFLVSFYNNEISEKSEIFDDQFSVERPDGSNFTLKIRSTKLEDSAMYFCASRPTTGGNQPQHFGDGTRLSIL.